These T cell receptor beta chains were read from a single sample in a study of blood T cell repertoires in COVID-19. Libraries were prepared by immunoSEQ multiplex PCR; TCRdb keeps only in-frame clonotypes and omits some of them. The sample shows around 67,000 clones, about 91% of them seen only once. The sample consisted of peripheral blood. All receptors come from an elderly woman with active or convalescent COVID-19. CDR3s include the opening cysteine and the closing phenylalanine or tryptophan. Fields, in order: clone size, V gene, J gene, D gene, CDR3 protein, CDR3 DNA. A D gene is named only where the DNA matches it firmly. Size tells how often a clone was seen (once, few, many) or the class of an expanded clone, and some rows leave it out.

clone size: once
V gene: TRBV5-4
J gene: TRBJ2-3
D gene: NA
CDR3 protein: CASSSGSASTDTQYF
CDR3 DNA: TGTGCCAGCAGCTCCGGGAGTGCATCCACAGATACGCAGTATTTT

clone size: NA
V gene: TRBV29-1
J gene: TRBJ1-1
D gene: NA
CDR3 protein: CSAWGGRAFF
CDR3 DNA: TGCAGCGCGTGGGGGGGCCGAGCTTTCTTT

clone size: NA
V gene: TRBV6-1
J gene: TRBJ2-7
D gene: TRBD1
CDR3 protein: CASSEGTGLFSSYEQYF
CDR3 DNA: TGTGCCAGCAGTGAAGGGACAGGGCTTTTCAGCTCCTACGAGCAGTACTTC

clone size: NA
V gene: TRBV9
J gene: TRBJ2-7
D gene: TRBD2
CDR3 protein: CASSVAGTSGSYEQYF
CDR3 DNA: TGTGCCAGCAGCGTAGCAGGAACTAGCGGGTCCTACGAGCAGTACTTC

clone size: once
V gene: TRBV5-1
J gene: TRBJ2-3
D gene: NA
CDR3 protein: CASSLAQSTDTQYF
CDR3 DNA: TGCGCCAGCAGCTTGGCCCAGAGCACAGATACGCAGTATTTT

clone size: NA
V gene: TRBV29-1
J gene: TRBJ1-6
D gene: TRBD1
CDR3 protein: CSPGGTGDSPLHF
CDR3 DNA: TGCAGCCCTGGGGGGACAGGGGATTCACCCCTCCACTTT

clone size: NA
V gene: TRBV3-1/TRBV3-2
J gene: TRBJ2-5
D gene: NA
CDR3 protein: CASSPRGHRDGETQYF
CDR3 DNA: TGTGCCAGCAGCCCCCGGGGACATAGGGATGGAGAGACCCAGTACTTC

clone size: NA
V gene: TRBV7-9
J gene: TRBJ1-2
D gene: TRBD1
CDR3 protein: CASSLTGDYGYTF
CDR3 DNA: TGTGCCAGCAGTTTAACAGGGGACTATGGCTACACCTTC

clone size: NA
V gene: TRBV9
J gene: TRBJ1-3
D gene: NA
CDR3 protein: CASSVARAGNTIYF
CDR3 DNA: TGTGCCAGCAGCGTAGCCAGGGCTGGAAACACCATATATTTT

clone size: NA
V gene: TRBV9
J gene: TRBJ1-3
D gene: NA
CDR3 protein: CASSAHSSGNTIYF
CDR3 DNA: TGTGCCAGCAGCGCTCACAGCTCTGGAAACACCATATATTTT

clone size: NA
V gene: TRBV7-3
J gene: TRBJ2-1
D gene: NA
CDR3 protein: CASSLGGSGSYNEQFF
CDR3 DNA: TGTGCCAGCAGCTTAGGGGGGAGTGGCTCCTACAATGAGCAGTTCTTC

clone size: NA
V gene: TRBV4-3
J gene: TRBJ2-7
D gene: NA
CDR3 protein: CASSQGAGHQSYYEQYF
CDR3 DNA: TGCGCCAGCAGCCAAGGGGCCGGACACCAGTCCTACTACGAGCAGTACTTC

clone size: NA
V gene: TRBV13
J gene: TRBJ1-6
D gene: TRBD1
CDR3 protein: CASSFDQGGYNSPLHF
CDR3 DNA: TGTGCCAGCAGCTTTGACCAGGGGGGCTATAATTCACCCCTCCACTTT

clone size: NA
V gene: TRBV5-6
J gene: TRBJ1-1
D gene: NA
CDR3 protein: CASSSFWRGNTEAFF
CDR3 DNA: TGTGCCAGCAGCTCTTTCTGGCGGGGGAACACTGAAGCTTTCTTT

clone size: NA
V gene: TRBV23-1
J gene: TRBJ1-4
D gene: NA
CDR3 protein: CASSQSVREANEKLFF
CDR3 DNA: TGCGCCAGCAGTCAATCAGTACGAGAAGCTAATGAAAAACTGTTTTTT

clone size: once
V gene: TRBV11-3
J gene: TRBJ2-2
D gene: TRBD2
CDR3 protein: CASSTAASGTNTGELFF
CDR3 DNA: TGTGCCAGCAGTACTGCGGCTAGCGGGACGAACACCGGGGAGCTGTTTTTT

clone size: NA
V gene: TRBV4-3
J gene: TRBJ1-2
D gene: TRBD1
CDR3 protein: CASSQADQGVRGYTF
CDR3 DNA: TGCGCCAGCAGCCAAGCGGACCAGGGGGTAAGGGGCTACACCTTC

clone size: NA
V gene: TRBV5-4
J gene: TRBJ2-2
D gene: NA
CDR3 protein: CASSRKQVNTGELFF
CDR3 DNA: TGTGCCAGCAGCCGGAAACAGGTGAACACCGGGGAGCTGTTTTTT